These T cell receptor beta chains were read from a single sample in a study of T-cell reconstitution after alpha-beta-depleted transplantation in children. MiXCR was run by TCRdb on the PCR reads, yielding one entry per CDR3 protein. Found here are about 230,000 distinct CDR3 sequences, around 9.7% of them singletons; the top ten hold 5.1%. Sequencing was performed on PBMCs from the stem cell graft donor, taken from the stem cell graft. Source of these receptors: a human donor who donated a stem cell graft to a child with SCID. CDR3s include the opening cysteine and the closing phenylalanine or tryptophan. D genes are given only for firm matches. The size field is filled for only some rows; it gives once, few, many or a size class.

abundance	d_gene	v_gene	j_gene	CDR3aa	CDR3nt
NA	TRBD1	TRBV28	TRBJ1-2	CASSLIRGVGGYTF	TGTGCCAGCAGCCTAATCAGGGGGGTTGGTGGCTACACCTTC
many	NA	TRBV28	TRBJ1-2	CASSPSVPGNYGYTF	TGTGCCAGCAGTCCCTCGGTTCCGGGTAACTATGGCTACACCTTC
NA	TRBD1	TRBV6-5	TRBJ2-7	CASSWTGRSYEQYF	TGTGCCAGCAGTTGGACAGGTCGCTCATACGAGCAGTACTTC
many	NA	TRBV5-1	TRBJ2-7	CASSFNSPSYEQYF	TGCGCCAGCAGCTTCAACAGTCCCTCCTACGAGCAGTACTTC
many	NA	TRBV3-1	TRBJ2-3	CASSRLWDTQYF	TGTGCCAGCAGCCGACTATGGGATACGCAGTATTTT
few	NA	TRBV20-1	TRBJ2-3	CSALRRDKFSTDTQYF	TGCAGTGCTTTACGACGGGACAAGTTTAGCACAGATACGCAGTATTTT
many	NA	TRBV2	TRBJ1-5	CASSEAMGRGNQPQHF	TGTGCCAGCAGTGAAGCAATGGGAAGAGGCAATCAGCCCCAGCATTTT
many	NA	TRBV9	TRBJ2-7	CASSSSGSNSYEQYF	TGTGCCAGCAGCAGCTCAGGGTCGAACTCCTACGAGCAGTACTTC
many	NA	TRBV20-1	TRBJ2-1	CSARVRLSYNEQFF	TGCAGTGCTAGAGTCAGGTTATCCTACAATGAGCAGTTCTTC
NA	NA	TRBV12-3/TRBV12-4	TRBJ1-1	CASSPTGSPEAFF	TGTGCCAGCAGTCCTACAGGGAGCCCTGAAGCTTTCTTT
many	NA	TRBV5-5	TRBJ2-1	CASSYRGLAYNEQFF	TGTGCCAGCAGCTACCGGGGACTGGCTTACAATGAGCAGTTCTTC